The present T cell receptor beta chain was sequenced within a study of T-cell memory formation after mild COVID-19. Overall study findings and caveats: CD4/CD8 balance held among clones contracting day 15 to 85, and later expanders leaned CD4+.

TCR alpha and TCR beta cDNA libraries carrying sample barcodes and UMIs came from 5'RACE with constant-segment primers. TCRdb reprocessed the 5' RACE reads with MiXCR, giving one entry per CDR3 protein. The table lists 300,000 to 350,000 distinct CDR3 sequences, 14% of them singletons. CDR1 is SGHTA and CDR2 is FQGNSA in the germline V gene. The CDR3 has 13 amino acids. Trimming stripped 0 bases from V and 3 bases from J, with 6 bases between. This clonotype was found a few times. Its target is unknown. This clonotype originated in a man younger than 35 who had mild COVID-19 (a few samples of this study predate the infection). Cell type and time point are not known. Input material: PBMCs or a T cell subset sorted from them (not recorded which). The rearrangement joins TRBV7-2 to TRBJ2-7; no firm D call. CDR3 sequence: CASSLAQFYEQYV. CDR3 bases: TGTGCCAGCAGCTTAGCGCAGTTCTACGAGCAGTACGTC.